Below are 15 T cell receptor beta chains sequenced from a single sample in a study of blood T cell repertoires in COVID-19. Clones were read by immunoSEQ multiplex PCR, and TCRdb kept only the in-frame ones, dropping some. In the table there are 55,000 to 75,000 clones, approximately 83% of which are singletons. The sequencing input was peripheral blood. These receptors originate from a man between 65 and 79 years old with acute or convalescent COVID-19.

This clone was seen many times. CDR3 sequence: CASSAGLAGSTYNEQFF. Written as DNA, the CDR3 is TGTGCCAGTAGTGCCGGACTAGCGGGATCTACCTACAATGAGCAGTTCTTC. The chain combines TRBV19 with TRBJ2-1, with 12 bases that match TRBD2. The junction had 7 bases not matched to a gene; V was cut back by 5 bases and J by 2 bases. The CDR3 has 17 residues. Per the germline V gene, CDR1 is LNHDA and CDR2 is SQIVND (reference sequence).

This rearrangement joins TRBV28 to TRBJ2-2; TRBD2 agrees at 7 bases. Germline values: CDR1 MDHEN, CDR2 SYDVKM. With 7 bases clipped from V and 5 bases from J, the junction kept 13 bases outside the gene matches. This CDR3 comprises 16 residues. The CDR3 sequence is CASNPRRGYGTGELFF. In nucleotides, the CDR3 is TGTGCCAGCAATCCCAGGCGGGGGTATGGAACCGGGGAGCTGTTTTTT.

The chain combines TRBV14 with TRBJ1-1; D is undetermined. Germline CDR1 SGHDN, CDR2 FVKESK. V was clipped by 0 bases and J by 5 bases, with 13 bases between them. The CDR3 covers 15 residues. The CDR3 protein is CASSQEVWSLTEAFF. In DNA, the CDR3 is TGTGCCAGCAGCCAAGAGGTGTGGAGCCTGACTGAAGCTTTCTTT.

The chain is built from TRBV20-1 and TRBJ2-7, with D unresolved. Trimming took 6 bases from V and 3 from J, leaving 6 bases between them. The CDR3 spans 10 residues. The germline gives CDR1 DFQATT, CDR2 SNEGSKA (reference sequence). The CDR3 DNA reads as TGCAGTGCGAGTCGCTACGAGCAGTACTTC. Translating gives CSASRYEQYF.

This chain uses TRBV7-2 with TRBJ2-7, with 8 bases aligning to TRBD2. The germline V gene encodes CDR1 SGHTA and CDR2 FQGNSA. CDR3 size: 17 residues. The V and J ends lost 1 base and 0 bases, in that order; junction bases with no gene match: 8. The CDR3 is CASSLVASGLSSYEQYF. As DNA, the CDR3 is TGTGCCAGCAGCTTAGTGGCTAGCGGGCTCAGCTCCTACGAGCAGTACTTC.

The V call is TRBV4-2, the J call TRBJ2-5; tentative D call: TRBD2 (6 bases). Germline CDR1 reads LGHNA; CDR2 reads YNFKEQ. This CDR3 spans 16 amino acids. Deletions cut 1 base from V and 0 bases from J, with 12 bases between. DNA for the CDR3: TGTGCCAGCAGCCAAGGAACTAGCAGGGACCAAGAGACCCAGTACTTC. It yields the protein CASSQGTSRDQETQYF.

The CDR3 reads CAISVEGYTDTQYF. Written as DNA, the CDR3 is TGTGCCATCAGTGTGGAGGGATACACAGATACGCAGTATTTT. The chain is built from TRBV10-3 and TRBJ2-3, with a tentative D call TRBD2 (6 bases). Germline-derived CDR1 and CDR2 are ENHRY and SYGVKD. The CDR3 runs to 14 residues. With 4 bases removed from V and 2 bases from J, the gap between germline ends came to 10 bases.

This clone was picked up one time. The J gene is TRBJ2-7, the V gene TRBV6-5, with 11 bases lining up with TRBD1. V shed 7 bases, J shed 3 bases, and the junction held 5 bases outside the gene matches. Looked up from germline, CDR1 is MNHEY and CDR2 is SVGAGI. This CDR3 has 14 residues. The CDR3, as DNA: TGTGCCAGCATCGAGGACAGGGGGCTCTACGAGCAGTACTTC. This encodes CASIEDRGLYEQYF.

The V gene is TRBV27, the J gene TRBJ1-6; TRBD1 matches at 7 bases. The germline CDR1 and CDR2 sequences are MNHEY and SMNVEV (reference sequence). Trimming took 6 bases from V and 7 from J; bases not matched to a gene: 9. CDR3 length: 15 residues. CDR3 coding DNA: TGTGCCAGCAGGACCTCCGGGACAGTAAATTCACCCCTCCACTTT. Translation gives CASRTSGTVNSPLHF.

The chain couples TRBV11-2 to TRBJ2-2, with D maybe TRBD1 (6 bases). V was clipped by 1 base and J by 7 bases, with 19 bases between them. Germline CDR1 SGHAT, CDR2 FQNNGV. CDR3 length: 17 amino acids. The CDR3 here is CASSLGQDLPGGGELFF. The CDR3 DNA reads as TGTGCCAGCAGCTTAGGACAGGACCTCCCCGGAGGCGGGGAGCTGTTTTTT.

The CDR3 reads CASSLEGGPRGTGELFF. The CDR3 DNA reads as TGCGCCAGCAGCTTGGAGGGCGGGCCCCGGGGCACCGGGGAGCTGTTTTTT. V is TRBV5-1 and J is TRBJ2-2, with D perhaps matching TRBD2 (5 bases). The V and J ends lost 0 bases and 4 bases respectively, with 16 bases between them. The CDR3 runs to 17 residues. Germline loops: CDR1 SGHRS, CDR2 YFSETQ. The full variable domain, its missing parts supplied by reference TRBV5-1 and TRBJ2-2, is KAGVTQTPRYLIKTRGQQVTLSCSPISGHRSVSWYQQTPGQGLQFLFEYFSETQRNKGNFPGRFSGRQFSNSRSEMNVSTLELGDSALYLCASSLEGGPRGTGELFFGEGSRLTVL.

The chain employs TRBV7-3 and TRBJ1-1; 10 nucleotides align to TRBD1. The V gene end was trimmed by 4 bases and the J gene end by 4 bases; junction bases not matched to a gene: 9. Per germline, CDR1 SGHTA and CDR2 FQGTGA. This CDR3 comprises 16 residues. The CDR3 region has the DNA TGTGCCAGCAGCTCCGGGACAGGGGCCGCGTCCACTGAAGCTTTCTTT. The encoded protein is CASSSGTGAASTEAFF. Based on the CDR3 plus reference TRBV7-3 and TRBJ1-1, the full variable domain is GAGVSQTPSNKVTEKGKYVELRCDPISGHTALYWYRQSLGQGPEFLIYFQGTGAADDSGLPNDRFFAVRPEGSVSTLKIQRTERGDSAVYLCASSSGTGAASTEAFFGQGTRLTVV.

The chain combines TRBV5-6 with TRBJ1-2; the D is unclear. V shed 7 bases and J shed 5 bases, with 27 bases lying between them. CDR1 is SGHDT and CDR2 is YYEEEE in the germline V gene. The length of the CDR3 is 17 residues. The CDR3 nucleotides are TGTGCCAGCTTGCTATCCGGTGATCGATCCCAGACTTATGGCTACACCTTC. Its protein is CASLLSGDRSQTYGYTF.

V gene TRBV12-3 or TRBV12-4 combines with J gene TRBJ1-3, with D unclear. V lost 7 bases and J lost 2, with 6 bases in between. The CDR3 runs to 12 residues. The CDR3 here is CASTMAGNTIYF. CDR3 in DNA: TGTGCCAGCACTATGGCTGGAAACACCATATATTTT.

The V call is TRBV7-3, the J call TRBJ1-6; the D gene is possibly TRBD1 (6 bases). Germline CDR1 and CDR2: SGHTA and FQGTGA. Trimming pared 8 bases from V and 4 bases from J, leaving 18 bases between. The CDR3 has 16 residues. The CDR3 is CASVFAGTLYNSPLHF. The CDR3 DNA reads as TGTGCCAGCGTATTCGCCGGGACACTTTATAATTCACCCCTCCACTTT.